Shown below are 16 T cell receptor beta chains from a single sample sequenced in a study of T cell responses to AZD1222 COVID-19 vaccine. The assay was immunoSEQ multiplex PCR, and TCRdb's table has in-frame clones only and misses some. The table lists about 140,000 clones, approximately 89% of them singletons, with approximately 4.5% in the top ten. This sample comprised peripheral blood, obtained on day 0 of AZD1222 vaccination. The source of these receptors is an adult in good health.

The rearrangement joins TRBV10-1 to TRBJ1-2; D is undetermined. V was trimmed by 2 bases and J by 1 base, leaving 11 bases between them. Germline V gene lookup returns CDR1 WNHNN and CDR2 SYGVQD (reference sequence). The CDR3 runs 15 residues. CDR3 sequence (DNA): TGCGCCAGCAGTGAGAAATCCCTGGGTAACTATGGCTACACCTTC. It is translated as CASSEKSLGNYGYTF.

The genes are TRBV12-3 or TRBV12-4 and TRBJ2-7; no reliable D call. The CDR3 runs to 11 residues. Trimming took off 6 bases at V and 3 bases at J, with 6 bases between the two ends. Here the CDR3 DNA reads TGTGCCAGCAGAAGGTTCTACGAGCAGTACTTC. This gives the protein CASRRFYEQYF.

The chain uses TRBV20-1 and TRBJ1-3, with D maybe TRBD1 (5 bases). The ends were cut back, 3 bases at V and 4 bases at J, with 10 bases in the middle. This CDR3 is built from 13 residues. Germline CDR1 reads DFQATT; CDR2 reads SNEGSKA (reference sequence). As DNA, the CDR3 is TGCAGTGCTAGTGGGGGAAACGGAAACACCATATATTTT. Amino acids: CSASGGNGNTIYF.

The chain joins TRBV5-6 to TRBJ2-7; weak D call: TRBD2 (6 bases). Trimming removed 2 bases from V and 3 bases from J, with 18 bases in between. CDR1 is SGHDT, CDR2 YYEEEE, per germline. The CDR3 spans 16 residues. The DNA of the CDR3 is TGTGCCAGCAGCTTCCTTTTGAGGGCGGAGGGCTACGAGCAGTACTTC. It specifies CASSFLLRAEGYEQYF.

The V gene is TRBV5-8, the J gene TRBJ1-5; maybe TRBD1 (5 bases). The V end was cut by 5 bases, the J end by 3 bases, with 12 bases between. The CDR3 is 14 residues long. Germline CDR1 and CDR2: SGHTS and YDEGEE. This CDR3 is CASRARQNNQPQHF. The CDR3 DNA reads TGTGCCAGCAGGGCGAGACAGAACAATCAGCCCCAGCATTTT.

This rearrangement joins TRBV6-5 to TRBJ1-4; no definite D call. The germline V gene has CDR1 MNHEY and CDR2 SVGAGI. This CDR3 is built from 15 residues. V lost 6 bases and J 5 bases, leaving 16 bases between the germline ends. CDR3 nucleotides: TGTGCCAGCAGACCAGACGACGGAGTAAATGAAAAACTGTTTTTT. Amino acid sequence: CASRPDDGVNEKLFF.

The chain uses TRBV3-1 (or the pseudogene TRBV3-2) and TRBJ1-4; perhaps TRBD1 as D (6 bases). This CDR3 region has 17 residues. V shed 0 bases and J shed 5 bases, with 16 bases lying between them. Germline V gene lookup returns CDR1 LGHDT and CDR2 YNNKEL (reference sequence). The DNA for the CDR3 is TGTGCCAGCAGCCAAGAGGAGGGACTAAGGGGGAATGAAAAACTGTTTTTT. Encoded protein: CASSQEEGLRGNEKLFF.

The CDR3: CASSEARTYYEQYF. The CDR3 DNA is TGTGCCAGCAGTGAGGCTAGAACTTACTACGAGCAGTACTTC. The chain joins TRBV2 to TRBJ2-7; D not resolved. The length of the CDR3 is 14 residues. Trimming removed 3 bases from V and 3 bases from J, with 12 bases in between. Per germline, CDR1 SNHLY and CDR2 FYNNEI.

The CDR3 spells CASSGGTRGEKLFF. Written as DNA, the CDR3 is TGTGCCAGCAGTGGGGGCACCCGGGGGGAAAAACTGTTTTTT. The rearrangement links TRBV2 to TRBJ1-4; weak D call: TRBD1 (5 bases). The CDR3 is 14 residues long. CDR1 and CDR2 (germline): SNHLY, FYNNEI. Trimming took 4 bases from V and 8 from J, leaving 14 bases between them.

This clone was detected only once. The chain couples TRBV10-2 to TRBJ2-3; 8 bases map to TRBD1. The germline CDR1 and CDR2 sequences are WSHSY and SAAADI. The V and J ends lost 3 bases and 4 bases, in that order; junction bases with no gene match: 9. This CDR3 spans 16 amino acids. The CDR3 bases are TGCGCCAGCAGTGAACCCGACAGGGGTAACGCAGATACGCAGTATTTT. The encoded protein is CASSEPDRGNADTQYF.

This chain joins TRBV15 and TRBJ1-1, with TRBD1 matching over 7 bases. The germline CDR1 and CDR2 sequences are LNHNV and YYDKDF (reference sequence). J gave up 1 base and V 6 bases, and 5 bases lay outside the gene matches. CDR3 length: 14 residues. This CDR3 reads CATRGGRENTEAFF. CDR3 coding DNA: TGTGCCACCAGAGGGGGCAGGGAGAACACTGAAGCTTTCTTT.

This sequence joins TRBV3-1 (or the pseudogene TRBV3-2) and TRBJ1-1; D is uncertain. This CDR3 is built from 11 residues. CDR1 is LGHDT, CDR2 YNNKEL, per germline (reference sequence). Trimming left V 3 bases short and J 7 bases short, with 6 bases between. This chain's CDR3 is CASSHGFEAFF. Written as DNA, the CDR3 is TGTGCCAGCAGCCATGGGTTTGAAGCTTTCTTT.

Notes on this clone: The same CDR3 is also encoded by other DNA sequences in this sample. V gene TRBV2 combines with J gene TRBJ2-5; D is unresolved. Germline V CDR1 and CDR2: SNHLY, FYNNEI. The CDR3 spans 11 residues. The V and J ends lost 4 bases and 5 bases respectively, with 5 bases between them. CDR3 DNA sequence: TGTGCCAGCAGTGTTATGGAGACCCAGTACTTC. It specifies CASSVMETQYF.

V gene TRBV11-2 combines with J gene TRBJ2-2, with 8 bases aligning to TRBD1. Germline-derived CDR1 and CDR2 are SGHAT and FQNNGV. The J segment lost 5 bases and the V segment lost 6 bases, leaving 17 bases of the junction unmatched. CDR3 length: 18 residues. The CDR3 DNA reads as TGTGCCAGCAGTCCGGACAGGGTCTTGGATTTGGGTACCGGGGAGCTGTTTTTT. Encoded protein: CASSPDRVLDLGTGELFF.

This clone was seen once. This chain joins TRBV10-3 and TRBJ2-2, with 10 positions matching TRBD2. The CDR3 is 15 residues long. V lost 2 bases, J lost 3 bases, and 0 bases stayed unmatched. Germline V gene lookup returns CDR1 ENHRY and CDR2 SYGVKD. CDR3 protein: CAISESGRDTGELFF. DNA of the CDR3: TGTGCCATCAGTGAGAGCGGGAGGGACACCGGGGAGCTGTTTTTT.

The chain is built from TRBV11-2 and TRBJ1-1; a possible D gene is TRBD1 (6 bases). Germline CDR1 is SGHAT and CDR2 is FQNNGV. V dropped 5 bases and J dropped 5 bases, with 15 bases sitting between them. The CDR3 runs to 14 residues. The DNA of the CDR3 is TGTGCCAGCAGCCTTAGGGGGGTGGGTACTGAAGCTTTCTTT. Translated: CASSLRGVGTEAFF.